This TCR beta chain originates from a study of T cell repertoires in cytomegalovirus infection. Whole-study context: In public TCR beta signatures, there were indications of both CMV infection and matching HLA type. General study findings and limits: Frequencies of public TCR beta families were cumulated, and this identified carriers of CMV plus the relevant HLA.

One entry per CDR3 protein, called by TCRdb with MiXCR from the reads. This table has fewer than 550,000 distinct CDR3 sequences, under 40% appearing once. The CDR3 totals 12 residues. Per germline, CDR1 SGHTA and CDR2 FQGNSA. V lost 7 bases and J 4 bases, leaving 8 bases between the germline ends. This clonotype was seen a handful of times. No antigen is known for it. The TCR originated in a human donor in good health (CMV status not recorded). Some clones in this sample may be carry-over from other donors' samples. Sequencing was carried out using PBMCs. The chain recombines TRBV7-2 with TRBJ1-5; D perhaps matches TRBD1 (5 bases). This chain's CDR3 is CASTGGNQPQHF. The CDR3 nucleotides read TGTGCCAGCACCGGGGGGAATCAGCCCCAGCATTTT.